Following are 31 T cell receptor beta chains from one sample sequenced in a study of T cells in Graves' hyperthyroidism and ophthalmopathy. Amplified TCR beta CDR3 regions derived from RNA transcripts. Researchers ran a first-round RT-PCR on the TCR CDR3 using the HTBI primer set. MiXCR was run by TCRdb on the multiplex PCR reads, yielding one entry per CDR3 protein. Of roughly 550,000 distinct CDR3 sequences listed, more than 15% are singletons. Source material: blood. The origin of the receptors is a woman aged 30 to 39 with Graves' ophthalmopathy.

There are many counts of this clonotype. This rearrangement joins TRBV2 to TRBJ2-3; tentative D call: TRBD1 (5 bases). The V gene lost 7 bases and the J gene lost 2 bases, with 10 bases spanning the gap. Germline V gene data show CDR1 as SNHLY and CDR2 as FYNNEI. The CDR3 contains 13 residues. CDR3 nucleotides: TGTGCCAGCACCAAGGACATCACAGATACGCAGTATTTT. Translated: CASTKDITDTQYF.

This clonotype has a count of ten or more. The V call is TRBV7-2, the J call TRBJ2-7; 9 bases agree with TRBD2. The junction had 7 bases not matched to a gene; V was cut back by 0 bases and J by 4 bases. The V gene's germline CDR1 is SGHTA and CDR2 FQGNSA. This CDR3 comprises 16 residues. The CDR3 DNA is TGTGCCAGCAGCTTAGCCCGGGCGGGAGGGCTTTACGAGCAGTACTTC. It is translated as CASSLARAGGLYEQYF.

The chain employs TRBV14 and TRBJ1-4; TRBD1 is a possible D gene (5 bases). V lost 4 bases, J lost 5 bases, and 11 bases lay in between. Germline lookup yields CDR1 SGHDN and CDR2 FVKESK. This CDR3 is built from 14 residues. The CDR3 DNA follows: TGTGCCAGCAGCCGGGACGCAGCAAATGAAAAACTGTTTTTT. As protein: CASSRDAANEKLFF. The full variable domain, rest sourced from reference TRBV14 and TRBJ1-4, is EAGVTQFPSHSVIEKGQTVTLRCDPISGHDNLYWYRRVMGKEIKFLLHFVKESKQDESGMPNNRFLAERTGGTYSTLKVQPAELEDSGVYFCASSRDAANEKLFFGSGTQLSVL.

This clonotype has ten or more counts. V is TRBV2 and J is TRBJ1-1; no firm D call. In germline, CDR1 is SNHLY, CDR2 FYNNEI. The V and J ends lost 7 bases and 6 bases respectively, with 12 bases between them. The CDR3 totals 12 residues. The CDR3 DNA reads TGTGCCAGCAAACCCCCCGCCCCTGAAGCTTTCTTT. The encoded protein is CASKPPAPEAFF.

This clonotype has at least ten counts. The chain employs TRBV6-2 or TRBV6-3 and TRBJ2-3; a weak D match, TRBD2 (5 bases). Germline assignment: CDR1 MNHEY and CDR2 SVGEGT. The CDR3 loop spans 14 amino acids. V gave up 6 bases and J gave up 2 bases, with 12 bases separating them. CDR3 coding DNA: TGTGCCAGCAGAGATGCGGAGGACACAGATACGCAGTATTTT. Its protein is CASRDAEDTDTQYF.

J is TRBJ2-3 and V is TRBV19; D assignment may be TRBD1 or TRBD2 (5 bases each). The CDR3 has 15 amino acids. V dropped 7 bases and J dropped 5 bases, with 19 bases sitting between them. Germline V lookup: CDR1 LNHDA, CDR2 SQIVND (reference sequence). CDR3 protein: CASTPGAAWRDTQYF. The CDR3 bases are TGTGCCAGTACCCCCGGGGCGGCTTGGAGAGATACGCAGTATTTT.

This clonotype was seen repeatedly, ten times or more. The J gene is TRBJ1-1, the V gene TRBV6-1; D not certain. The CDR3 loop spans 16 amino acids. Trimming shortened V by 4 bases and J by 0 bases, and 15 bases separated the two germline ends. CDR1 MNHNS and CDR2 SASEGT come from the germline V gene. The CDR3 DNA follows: TGTGCCAGCAGTGGAGTCGCGGGTCAGTTGAACACTGAAGCTTTCTTT. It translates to CASSGVAGQLNTEAFF.

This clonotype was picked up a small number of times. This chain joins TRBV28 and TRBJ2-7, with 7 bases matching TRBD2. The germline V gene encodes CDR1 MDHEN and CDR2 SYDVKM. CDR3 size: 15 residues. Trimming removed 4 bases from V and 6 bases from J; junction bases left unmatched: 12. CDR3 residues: CASSSLGTTKGEQYF. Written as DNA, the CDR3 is TGTGCCAGCAGTTCCCTCGGGACTACTAAAGGCGAGCAGTACTTC.

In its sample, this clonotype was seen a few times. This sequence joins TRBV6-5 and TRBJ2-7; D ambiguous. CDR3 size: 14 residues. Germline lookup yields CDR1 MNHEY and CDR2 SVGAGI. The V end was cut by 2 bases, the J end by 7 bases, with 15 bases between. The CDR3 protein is CASSYAPHTVEQYF. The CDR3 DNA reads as TGTGCCAGCAGTTACGCCCCCCATACCGTGGAGCAGTACTTC.

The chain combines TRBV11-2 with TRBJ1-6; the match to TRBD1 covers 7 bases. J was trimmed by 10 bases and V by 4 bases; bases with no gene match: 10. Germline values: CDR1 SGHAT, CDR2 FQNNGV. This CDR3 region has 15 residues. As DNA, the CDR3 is TGTGCCAGCAGCTCCGAGACAGGGCCGAAATCACCCCTCCACTTT. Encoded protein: CASSSETGPKSPLHF. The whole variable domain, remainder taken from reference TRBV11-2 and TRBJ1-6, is EAGVAQSPRYKIIEKRQSVAFWCNPISGHATLYWYQQILGQGPKLLIQFQNNGVVDDSQLPKDRFSAERLKGVDSTLKIQPAKLEDSAVYLCASSSETGPKSPLHFGNGTRLTVT.

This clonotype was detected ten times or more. The CDR3 is CSARDHRVAATYNEQFF. CDR3 bases: TGCAGTGCTAGAGATCACCGGGTTGCGGCCACCTACAATGAGCAGTTCTTC. This chain links TRBV20-1 with TRBJ2-1; no clear D gene. The CDR3 consists of 17 residues. The germline V and J ends were trimmed by 0 bases and 2 bases, with 17 bases remaining between them. Germline V lookup: CDR1 DFQATT, CDR2 SNEGSKA (reference sequence).

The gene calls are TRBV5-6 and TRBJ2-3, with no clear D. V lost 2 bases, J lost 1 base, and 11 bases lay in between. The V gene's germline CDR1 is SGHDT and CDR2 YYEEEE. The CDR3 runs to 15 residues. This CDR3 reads CASSLGSPRTDTQYF. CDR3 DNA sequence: TGTGCCAGCAGCTTAGGATCACCACGCACAGATACGCAGTATTTT.

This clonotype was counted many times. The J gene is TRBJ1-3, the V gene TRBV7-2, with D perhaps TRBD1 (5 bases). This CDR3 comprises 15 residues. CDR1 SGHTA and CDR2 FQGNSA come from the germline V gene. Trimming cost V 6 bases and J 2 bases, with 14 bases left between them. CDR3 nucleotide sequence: TGTGCCAGCAGGGCAGGGTTTAATCCTGGAAACACCATATATTTT. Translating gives CASRAGFNPGNTIYF. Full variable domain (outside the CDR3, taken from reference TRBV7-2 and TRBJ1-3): GAGVSQSPSNKVTEKGKDVELRCDPISGHTALYWYRQSLGQGLEFLIYFQGNSAPDKSGLPSDRFSAERTGGSVSTLTIQRTQQEDSAVYLCASRAGFNPGNTIYFGEGSWLTVV.

CDR3: CASTPAGRQETQYF. The CDR3 bases are TGTGCCAGCACCCCGGCGGGAAGGCAAGAGACCCAGTACTTC. This sequence joins TRBV3-1 and TRBJ2-5, with D possibly TRBD2 on 6 matching bases. V was shortened by 7 bases and J by 2 bases, with 14 bases between the two germline ends. CDR1 and CDR2 from the germline V gene are LGHDT and YNNKEL (reference sequence). The CDR3 extends over 14 amino acids.

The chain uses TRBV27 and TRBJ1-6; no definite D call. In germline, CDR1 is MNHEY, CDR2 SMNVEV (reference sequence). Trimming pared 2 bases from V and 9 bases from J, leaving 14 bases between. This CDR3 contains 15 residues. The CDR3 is CASSLDGSTTSPLHF. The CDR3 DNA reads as TGTGCCAGCAGTTTAGATGGAAGCACCACTTCACCCCTCCACTTT.

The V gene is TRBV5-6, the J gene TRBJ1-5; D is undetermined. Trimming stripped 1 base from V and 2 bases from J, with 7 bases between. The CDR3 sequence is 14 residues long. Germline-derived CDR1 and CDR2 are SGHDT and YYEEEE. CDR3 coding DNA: TGTGCCAGCAGCTTGAGTTTCGGCAATCAGCCCCAGCATTTT. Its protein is CASSLSFGNQPQHF.

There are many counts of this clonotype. CDR3 region: CASSLAGAHGQYGYTF. The CDR3 nucleotides read TGTGCCAGCAGCTTAGCGGGGGCACACGGACAATATGGCTACACCTTC. The chain has TRBV7-9 and TRBJ1-2, with D perhaps TRBD1 (6 bases). Germline CDR1 reads SEHNR; CDR2 reads FQNEAQ (reference sequence). V was cut by 0 bases and J by 5 bases, with 16 bases left in between. This CDR3 is built from 16 residues.

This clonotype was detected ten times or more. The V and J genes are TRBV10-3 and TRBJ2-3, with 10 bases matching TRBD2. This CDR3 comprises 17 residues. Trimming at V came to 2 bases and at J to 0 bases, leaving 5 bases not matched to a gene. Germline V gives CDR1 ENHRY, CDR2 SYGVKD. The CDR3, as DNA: TGTGCCATCAGTGAGGAAGCTAGCGGGGGTAGCACAGATACGCAGTATTTT. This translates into CAISEEASGGSTDTQYF.

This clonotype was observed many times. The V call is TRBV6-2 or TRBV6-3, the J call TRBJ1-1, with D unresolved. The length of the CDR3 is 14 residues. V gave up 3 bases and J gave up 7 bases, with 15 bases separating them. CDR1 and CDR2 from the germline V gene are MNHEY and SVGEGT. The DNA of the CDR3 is TGTGCCAGCAGTTATGACACCGCGACGTTTGAAGCTTTCTTT. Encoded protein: CASSYDTATFEAFF.

The CDR3 spells CASSFGAHGNQPQHF. The DNA of the CDR3 is TGTGCCAGCAGCTTTGGGGCTCATGGCAATCAGCCCCAGCATTTT. The V and J genes are TRBV7-9 and TRBJ1-5, with D perhaps TRBD1 (5 bases). CDR1 and CDR2 (germline): SEHNR, FQNEAQ (reference sequence). The CDR3 has 15 amino acids. V was pared by 3 bases and J by 2 bases, with 11 bases between. The whole variable domain, remainder taken from reference TRBV7-9 and TRBJ1-5, is DTGVSQNPRHKITKRGQNVTFRCDPISEHNRLYWYRQTLGQGPEFLTYFQNEAQLEKSRLLSDRFSAERPKGSFSTLEIQRTEQGDSAMYLCASSFGAHGNQPQHFGDGTRLSIL.

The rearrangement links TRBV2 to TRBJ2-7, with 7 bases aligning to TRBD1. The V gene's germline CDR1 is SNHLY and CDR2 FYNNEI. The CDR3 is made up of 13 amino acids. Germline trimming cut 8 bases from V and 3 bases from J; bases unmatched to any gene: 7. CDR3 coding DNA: TGTGCCAGCCGACGACAGGGCTTCTACGAGCAGTACTTC. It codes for CASRRQGFYEQYF.

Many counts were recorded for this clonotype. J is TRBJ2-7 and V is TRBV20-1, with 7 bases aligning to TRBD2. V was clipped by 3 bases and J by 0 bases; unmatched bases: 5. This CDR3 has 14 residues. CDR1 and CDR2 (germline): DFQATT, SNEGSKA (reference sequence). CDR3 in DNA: TGCAGTGCTAGGGGAGCGGGATTCTCCTACGAGCAGTACTTC. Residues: CSARGAGFSYEQYF.

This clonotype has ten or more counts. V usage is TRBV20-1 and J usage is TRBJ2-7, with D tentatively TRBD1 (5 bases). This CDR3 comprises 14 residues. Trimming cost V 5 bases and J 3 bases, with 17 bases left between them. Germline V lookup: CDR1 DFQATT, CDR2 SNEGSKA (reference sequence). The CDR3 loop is CSAESGFRLYEQYF. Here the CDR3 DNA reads TGCAGTGCTGAGTCAGGGTTCCGGCTCTACGAGCAGTACTTC.

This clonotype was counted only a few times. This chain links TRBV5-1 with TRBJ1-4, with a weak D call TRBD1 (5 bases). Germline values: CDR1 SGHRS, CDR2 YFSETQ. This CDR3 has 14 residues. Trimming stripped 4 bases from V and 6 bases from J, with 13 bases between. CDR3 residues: CASSRSGVDEKLFF. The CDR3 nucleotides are TGCGCCAGCAGCCGGTCGGGGGTTGATGAAAAACTGTTTTTT.

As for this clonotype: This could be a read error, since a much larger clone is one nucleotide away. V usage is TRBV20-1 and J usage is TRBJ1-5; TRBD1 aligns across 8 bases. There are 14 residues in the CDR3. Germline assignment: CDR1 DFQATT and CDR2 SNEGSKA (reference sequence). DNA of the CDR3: TGCAGCGCAGGGGGCATCGATAGCAATCAGTCCCAGCATTTT. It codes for CSAGGIDSNQSQHF.

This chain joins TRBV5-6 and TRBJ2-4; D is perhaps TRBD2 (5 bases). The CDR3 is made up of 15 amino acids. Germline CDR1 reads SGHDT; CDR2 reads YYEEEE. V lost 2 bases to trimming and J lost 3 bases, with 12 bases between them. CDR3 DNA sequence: TGTGCCAGCAGCTTATCCTTCGGGGACAAAAACATTCAGTACTTC. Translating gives CASSLSFGDKNIQYF.

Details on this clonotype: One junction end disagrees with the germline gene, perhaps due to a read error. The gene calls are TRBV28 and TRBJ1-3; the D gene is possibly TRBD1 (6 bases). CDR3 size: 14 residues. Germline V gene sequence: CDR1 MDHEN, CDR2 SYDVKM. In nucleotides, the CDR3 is TGTGTCAGCAGTCGGACAGAGGATGGAAACACCATATATTTT. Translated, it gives CVSSRTEDGNTIYF.

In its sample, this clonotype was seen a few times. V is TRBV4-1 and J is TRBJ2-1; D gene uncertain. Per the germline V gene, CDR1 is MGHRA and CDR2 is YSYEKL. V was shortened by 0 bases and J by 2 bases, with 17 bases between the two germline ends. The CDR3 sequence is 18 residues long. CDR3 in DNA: TGCGCCAGCAGCCAAGATGGCCCCCAGGTTGGCCCCTACAATGAGCAGTTCTTC. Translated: CASSQDGPQVGPYNEQFF.

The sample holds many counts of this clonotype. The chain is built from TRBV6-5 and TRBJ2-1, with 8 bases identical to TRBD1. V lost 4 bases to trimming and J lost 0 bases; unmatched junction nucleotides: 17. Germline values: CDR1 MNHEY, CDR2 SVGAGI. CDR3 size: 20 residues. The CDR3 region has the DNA TGTGCCAGCAGTTCAGAACAGGGGGAAGGGATTGCTAGCTCCTACAATGAGCAGTTCTTC. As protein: CASSSEQGEGIASSYNEQFF.

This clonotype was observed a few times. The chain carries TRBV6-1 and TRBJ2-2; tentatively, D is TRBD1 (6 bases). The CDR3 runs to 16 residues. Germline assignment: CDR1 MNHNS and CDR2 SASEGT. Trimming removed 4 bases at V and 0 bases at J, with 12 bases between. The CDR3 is CASSALRQANTGELFF. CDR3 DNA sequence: TGTGCCAGCAGTGCTCTACGACAGGCGAACACCGGGGAGCTGTTTTTT.

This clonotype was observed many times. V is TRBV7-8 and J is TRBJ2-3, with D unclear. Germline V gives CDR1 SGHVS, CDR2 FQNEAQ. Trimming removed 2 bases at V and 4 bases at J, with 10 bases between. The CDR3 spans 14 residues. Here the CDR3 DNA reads TGTGCCAGCAGCTTATTAGGCTTCCCAGATACGCAGTATTTT. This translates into CASSLLGFPDTQYF. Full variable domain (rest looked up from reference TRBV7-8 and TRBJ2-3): GAGVSQSPRYKVAKRGQDVALRCDPISGHVSLFWYQQALGQGPEFLTYFQNEAQLDKSGLPSDRFFAERPEGSVSTLKIQRTQQEDSAVYLCASSLLGFPDTQYFGPGTRLTVL.